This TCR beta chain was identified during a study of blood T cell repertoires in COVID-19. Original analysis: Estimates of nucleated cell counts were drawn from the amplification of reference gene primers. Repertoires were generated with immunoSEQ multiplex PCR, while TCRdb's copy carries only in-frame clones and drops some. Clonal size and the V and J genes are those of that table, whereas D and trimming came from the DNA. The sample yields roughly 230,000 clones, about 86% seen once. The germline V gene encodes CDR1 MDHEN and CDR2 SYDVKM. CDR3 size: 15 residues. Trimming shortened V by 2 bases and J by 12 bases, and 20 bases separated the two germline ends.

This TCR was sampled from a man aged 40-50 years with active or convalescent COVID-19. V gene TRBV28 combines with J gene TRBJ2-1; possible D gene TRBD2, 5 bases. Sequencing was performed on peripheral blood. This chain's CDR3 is CASSLAGNKLDGQFF. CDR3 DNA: TGTGCCAGCAGTTTAGCGGGCAACAAACTGGATGGGCAGTTCTTC.